The table lists the clone carrying this T cell receptor (beta chain) with a few counts. Assay: immunoSEQ multiplex PCR; the TCRdb copy retains only in-frame clones and omits some. The sample records about 200,000 clones, around three quarters being singletons. The entry originates in a study of cytotoxic CD8 clonotypes in ibrutinib-treated CLL. Per germline, CDR1 MNHEY and CDR2 SVGAGI. The CDR3 runs 13 residues. Trimming stripped 6 bases from V and 1 base from J, with 9 bases between. Sequenced here: PBMCs, sampled after 24 months of ibrutinib treatment. The genes are TRBV6-5 and TRBJ1-1; D is unclear. The clonotype was recovered from a human donor with chronic lymphocytic leukemia. As DNA, the CDR3 is TGTGCCAGCAGCCCCGGCCCGAACACTGAAGCTTTCTTT. Translated, it gives CASSPGPNTEAFF.